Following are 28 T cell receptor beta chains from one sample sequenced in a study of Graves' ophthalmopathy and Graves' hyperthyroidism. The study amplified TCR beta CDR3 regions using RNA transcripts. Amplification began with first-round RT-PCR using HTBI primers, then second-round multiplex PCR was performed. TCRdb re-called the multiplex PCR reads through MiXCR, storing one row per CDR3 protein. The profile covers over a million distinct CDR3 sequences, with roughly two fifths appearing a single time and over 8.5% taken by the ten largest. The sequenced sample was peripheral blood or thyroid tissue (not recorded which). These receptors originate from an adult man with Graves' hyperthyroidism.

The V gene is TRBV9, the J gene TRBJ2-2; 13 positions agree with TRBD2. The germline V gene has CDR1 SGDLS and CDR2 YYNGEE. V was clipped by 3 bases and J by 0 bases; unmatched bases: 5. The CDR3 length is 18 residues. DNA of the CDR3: TGTGCCAGCAGCGAGGGACTAGCGGGGCCCCCGAACACCGGGGAGCTGTTTTTT. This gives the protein CASSEGLAGPPNTGELFF.

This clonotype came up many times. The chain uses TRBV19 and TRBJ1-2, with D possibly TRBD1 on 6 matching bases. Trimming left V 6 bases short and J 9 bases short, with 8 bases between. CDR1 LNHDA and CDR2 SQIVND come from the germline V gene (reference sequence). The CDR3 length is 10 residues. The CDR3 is CASRRGSYTF. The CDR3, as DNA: TGTGCCAGTAGGAGGGGGAGCTACACCTTC.

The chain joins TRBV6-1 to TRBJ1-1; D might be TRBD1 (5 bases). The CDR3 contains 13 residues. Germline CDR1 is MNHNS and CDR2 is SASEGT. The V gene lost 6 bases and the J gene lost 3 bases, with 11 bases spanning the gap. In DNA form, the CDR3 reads TGTGCCAGCAGGTACAGGTGGGACACTGAAGCTTTCTTT. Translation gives CASRYRWDTEAFF.

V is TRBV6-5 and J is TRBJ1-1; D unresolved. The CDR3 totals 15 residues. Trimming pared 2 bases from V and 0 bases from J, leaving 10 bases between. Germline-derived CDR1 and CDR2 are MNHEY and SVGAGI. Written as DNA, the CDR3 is TGTGCCAGCAGTTACCAGGACGGCATGAACACTGAAGCTTTCTTT. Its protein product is CASSYQDGMNTEAFF.

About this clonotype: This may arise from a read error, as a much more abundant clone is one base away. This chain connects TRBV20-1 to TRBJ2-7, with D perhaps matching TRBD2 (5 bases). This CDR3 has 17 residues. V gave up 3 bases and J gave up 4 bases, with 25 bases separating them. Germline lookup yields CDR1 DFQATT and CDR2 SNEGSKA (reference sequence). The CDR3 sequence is CSASDAGARALLYEQYF. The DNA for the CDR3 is TGCAGTGCTAGCGACGCAGGCGCGCGGGCCCTCTTGTACGAGCAGTACTTC.

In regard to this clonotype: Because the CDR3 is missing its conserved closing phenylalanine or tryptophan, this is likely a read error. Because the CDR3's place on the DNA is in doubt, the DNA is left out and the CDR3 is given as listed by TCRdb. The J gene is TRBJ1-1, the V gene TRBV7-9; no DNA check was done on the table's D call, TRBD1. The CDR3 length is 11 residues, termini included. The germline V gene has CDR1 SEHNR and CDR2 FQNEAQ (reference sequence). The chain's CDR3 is CASSLGLTGRI.

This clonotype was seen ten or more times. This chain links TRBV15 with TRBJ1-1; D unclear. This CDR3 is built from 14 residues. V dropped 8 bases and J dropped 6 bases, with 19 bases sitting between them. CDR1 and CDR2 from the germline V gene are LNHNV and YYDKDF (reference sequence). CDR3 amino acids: CATGRFESGAEAFF. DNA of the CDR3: TGTGCCACCGGAAGGTTCGAATCTGGGGCTGAAGCTTTCTTT.

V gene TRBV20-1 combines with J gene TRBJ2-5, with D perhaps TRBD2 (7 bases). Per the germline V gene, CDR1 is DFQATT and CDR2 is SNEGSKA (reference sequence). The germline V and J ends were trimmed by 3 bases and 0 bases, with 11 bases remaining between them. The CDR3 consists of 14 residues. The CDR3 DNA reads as TGCAGTGCTAGCGGGGGGCATTACCAAGAGACCCAGTACTTC. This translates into CSASGGHYQETQYF.

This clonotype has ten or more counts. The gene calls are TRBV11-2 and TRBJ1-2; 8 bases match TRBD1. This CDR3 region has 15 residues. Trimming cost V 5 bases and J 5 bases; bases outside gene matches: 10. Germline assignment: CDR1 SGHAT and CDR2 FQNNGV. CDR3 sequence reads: CASSPGTGILYGYTF. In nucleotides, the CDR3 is TGTGCCAGCAGCCCAGGGACAGGCATTTTATATGGCTACACCTTC.

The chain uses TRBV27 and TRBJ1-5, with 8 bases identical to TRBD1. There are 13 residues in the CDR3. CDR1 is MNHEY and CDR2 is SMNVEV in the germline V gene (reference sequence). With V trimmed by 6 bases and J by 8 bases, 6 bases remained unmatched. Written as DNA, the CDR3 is TGTGCCAGCAGCTATACAGGGGGTGAGCCCCAGCATTTT. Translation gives CASSYTGGEPQHF.

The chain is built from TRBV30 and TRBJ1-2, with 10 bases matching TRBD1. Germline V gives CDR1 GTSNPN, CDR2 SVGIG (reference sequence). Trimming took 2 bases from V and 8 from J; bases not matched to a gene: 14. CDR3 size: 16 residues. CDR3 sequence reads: CAWSPGGDRGFGGYTF. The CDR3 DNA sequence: TGTGCCTGGAGTCCTGGTGGGGACAGGGGATTTGGCGGCTACACCTTC.

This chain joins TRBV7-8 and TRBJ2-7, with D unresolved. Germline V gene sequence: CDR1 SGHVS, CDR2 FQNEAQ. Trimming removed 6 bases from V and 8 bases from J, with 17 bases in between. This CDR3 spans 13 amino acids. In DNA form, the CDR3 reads TGTGCCAGCAGTGTTTGGCAGGATGGTCAGCAGTACTTC. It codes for CASSVWQDGQQYF.

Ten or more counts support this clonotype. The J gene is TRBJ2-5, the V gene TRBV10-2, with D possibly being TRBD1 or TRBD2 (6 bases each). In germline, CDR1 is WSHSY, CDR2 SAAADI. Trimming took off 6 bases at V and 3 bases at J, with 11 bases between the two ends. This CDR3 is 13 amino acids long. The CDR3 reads CASREGGKETQYF. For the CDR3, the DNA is TGCGCCAGCAGGGAGGGGGGCAAAGAGACCCAGTACTTC.

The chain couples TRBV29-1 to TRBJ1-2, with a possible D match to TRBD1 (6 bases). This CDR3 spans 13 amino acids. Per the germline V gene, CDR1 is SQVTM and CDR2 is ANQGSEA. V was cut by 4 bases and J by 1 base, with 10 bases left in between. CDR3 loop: CSVAGADNYGYTF. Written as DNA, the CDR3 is TGCAGCGTTGCGGGGGCGGATAACTATGGCTACACCTTC.

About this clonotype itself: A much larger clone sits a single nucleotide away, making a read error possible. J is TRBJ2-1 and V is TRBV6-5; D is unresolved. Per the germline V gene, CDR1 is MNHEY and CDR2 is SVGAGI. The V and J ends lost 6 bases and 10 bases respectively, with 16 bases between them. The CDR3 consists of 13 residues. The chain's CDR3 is CASRDLAHYEQFF. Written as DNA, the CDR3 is TGTGCCAGCAGGGACCTTGCGCACTACGAGCAGTTCTTC.

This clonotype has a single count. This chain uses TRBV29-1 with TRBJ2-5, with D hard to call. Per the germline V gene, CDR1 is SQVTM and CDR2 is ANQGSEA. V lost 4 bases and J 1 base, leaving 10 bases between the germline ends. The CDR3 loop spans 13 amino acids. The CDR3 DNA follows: TGCAGCGTTGGGCCACCCAGCCAAGAGACCCAGTACTTC. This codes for CSVGPPSQETQYF.

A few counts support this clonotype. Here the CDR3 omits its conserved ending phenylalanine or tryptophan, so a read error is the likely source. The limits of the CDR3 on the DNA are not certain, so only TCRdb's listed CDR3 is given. The CDR3 is CASSISAS. The V gene is TRBV19, the J gene TRBJ2-6; TRBD2 is the table's D call, not checked against the DNA. The CDR3 has 8 amino acids, counting both end residues. Germline assignment: CDR1 LNHDA and CDR2 SQIVND (reference sequence).

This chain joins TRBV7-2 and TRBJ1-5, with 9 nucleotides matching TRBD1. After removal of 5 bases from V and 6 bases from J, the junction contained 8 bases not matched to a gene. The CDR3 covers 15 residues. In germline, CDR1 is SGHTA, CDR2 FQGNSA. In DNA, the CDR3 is TGTGCCAGCAGCGAACAGGGGGCCCAAGGTCAGCCCCAGCATTTT. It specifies CASSEQGAQGQPQHF.

The CDR3 DNA reads as TGTGCCAGCAGTTACTCGATGCTAGCTAACTATGGCTACACCTTC. Translated, it gives CASSYSMLANYGYTF. The V gene is TRBV6-5, the J gene TRBJ1-2; no clear D gene. The V end was cut by 0 bases, the J end by 0 bases, with 8 bases between. Germline V gene lookup returns CDR1 MNHEY and CDR2 SVGAGI. The CDR3 runs 15 residues.

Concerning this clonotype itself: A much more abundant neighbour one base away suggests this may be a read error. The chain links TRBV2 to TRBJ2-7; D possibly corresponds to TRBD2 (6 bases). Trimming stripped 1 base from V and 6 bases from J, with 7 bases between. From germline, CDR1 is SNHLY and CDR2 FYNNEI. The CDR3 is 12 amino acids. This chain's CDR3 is CASSEVGGEQYF. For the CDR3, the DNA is TGTGCCAGCAGTGAAGTCGGGGGCGAGCAGTACTTC.

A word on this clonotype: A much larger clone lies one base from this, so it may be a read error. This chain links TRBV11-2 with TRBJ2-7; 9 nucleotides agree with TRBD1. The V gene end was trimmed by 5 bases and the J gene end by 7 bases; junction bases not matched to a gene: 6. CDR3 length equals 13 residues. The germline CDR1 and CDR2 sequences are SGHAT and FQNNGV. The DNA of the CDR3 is TGTGCCAGCAGCAACAACAGGGGGCTAGAGCAGTACTTC. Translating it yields CASSNNRGLEQYF.

The CDR3 coding sequence is TGCAGCGTTGACGTTGGGGGCACAGCTGAAGCTTTCTTT. This translates into CSVDVGGTAEAFF. V gene TRBV29-1 combines with J gene TRBJ1-1, with D possibly TRBD1 on 6 matching bases. Germline CDR1 and CDR2: SQVTM and ANQGSEA. V lost 3 bases and J lost 6, with 14 bases in between. This CDR3 is built from 13 residues.

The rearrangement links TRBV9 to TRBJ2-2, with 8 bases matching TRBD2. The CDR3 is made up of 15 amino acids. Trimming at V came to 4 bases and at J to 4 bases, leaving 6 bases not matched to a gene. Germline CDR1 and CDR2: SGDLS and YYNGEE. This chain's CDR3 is CASSRIAGSTGELFF. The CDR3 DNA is TGTGCCAGCAGCCGGATAGCGGGGAGCACCGGGGAGCTGTTTTTT.

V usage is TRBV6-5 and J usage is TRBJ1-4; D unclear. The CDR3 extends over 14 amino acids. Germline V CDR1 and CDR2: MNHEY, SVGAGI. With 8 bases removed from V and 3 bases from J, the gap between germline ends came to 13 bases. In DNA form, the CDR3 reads TGTGCCAGCTGGATAAACAGTCCTAATGAAAAACTGTTTTTT. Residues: CASWINSPNEKLFF.

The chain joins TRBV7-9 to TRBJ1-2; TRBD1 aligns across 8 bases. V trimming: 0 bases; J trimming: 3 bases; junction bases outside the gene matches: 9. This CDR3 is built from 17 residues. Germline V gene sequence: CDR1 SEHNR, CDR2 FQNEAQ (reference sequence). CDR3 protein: CASSLALGRGRDYGYTF. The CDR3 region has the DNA TGTGCCAGCAGCTTAGCGTTAGGCAGGGGGCGGGACTATGGCTACACCTTC.

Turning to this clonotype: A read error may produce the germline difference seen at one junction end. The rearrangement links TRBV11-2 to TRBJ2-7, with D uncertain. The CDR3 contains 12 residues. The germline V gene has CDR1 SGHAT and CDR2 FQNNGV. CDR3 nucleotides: TGTGCTAGCAGCCAGATCCACTACGAGCAGTACTTC. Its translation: CASSQIHYEQYF. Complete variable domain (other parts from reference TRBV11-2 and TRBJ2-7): EAGVAQSPRYKIIEKRQSVAFWCNPISGHATLYWYQQILGQGPKLLIQFQNNGVVDDSQLPKDRFSAERLKGVDSTLKIQPAKLEDSAVYLCASSQIHYEQYFGPGTRLTVT.

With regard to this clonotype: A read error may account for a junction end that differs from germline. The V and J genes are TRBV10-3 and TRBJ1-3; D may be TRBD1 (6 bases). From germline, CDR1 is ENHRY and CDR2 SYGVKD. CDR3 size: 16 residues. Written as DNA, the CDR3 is TGTGCCAGCAGTGACGACGGGGGCGTCTCTGGAAACACCATATATTTT. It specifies CASSDDGGVSGNTIYF.

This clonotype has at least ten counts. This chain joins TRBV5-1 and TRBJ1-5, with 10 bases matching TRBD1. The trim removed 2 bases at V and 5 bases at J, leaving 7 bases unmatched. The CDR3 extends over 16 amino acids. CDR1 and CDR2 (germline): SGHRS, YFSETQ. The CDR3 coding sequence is TGCGCCAGCAGCTTTCTGGGGACAGGGGTGGATCAGCCCCAGCATTTT. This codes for CASSFLGTGVDQPQHF.